A single sample is the source of the 27 T cell receptor beta chains below, sequenced in a study of blood T cell repertoires in COVID-19. Profiling relied on immunoSEQ multiplex PCR, and the TCRdb table lists in-frame clones only, not all of them. The data hold just under 350,000 clones, with over 70% observed a single time. Input material: peripheral blood. The receptors derive from a woman aged 45-59 years with COVID-19, enrolled during active disease.

The rearrangement uses TRBV30 and TRBJ2-7, with no clear D. V was cut by 2 bases and J by 2 bases, with 10 bases left in between. CDR3 length: 13 amino acids. Looked up from germline, CDR1 is GTSNPN and CDR2 is SVGIG (reference sequence). In nucleotides, the CDR3 is TGTGCCTGGAGTACGGGTCCTACCTACGAGCAGTACTTC. Translated, it gives CAWSTGPTYEQYF.

CDR3 sequence (DNA): TGTGCCAGCAGCTGGGGTAGCGGGAGGGCCGGGGAGCTGTTTTTT. This codes for CASSWGSGRAGELFF. The chain carries TRBV11-2 and TRBJ2-2; the match to TRBD2 covers 11 bases. V lost 4 bases and J lost 6; bases outside the gene matches: 4. CDR1 and CDR2 (germline): SGHAT, FQNNGV. The CDR3 sequence is 15 residues long.

J is TRBJ2-2 and V is TRBV24-1; D uncertain. Germline V gene lookup returns CDR1 KGHDR and CDR2 SFDVKD. Trimming shortened V by 5 bases and J by 1 base, and 7 bases separated the two germline ends. This CDR3 spans 14 amino acids. The CDR3 sequence: CATSARGNTGELFF. Written as DNA, the CDR3 is TGTGCCACCAGTGCGCGAGGGAACACCGGGGAGCTGTTTTTT.

This chain joins TRBV9 and TRBJ2-3; tentatively, D is TRBD2 (5 bases). CDR3 length: 14 residues. Between the trimmed V and J ends, which lost 0 bases and 4 bases, there was a span of 9 bases. Germline CDR1 reads SGDLS; CDR2 reads YYNGEE. As DNA, the CDR3 is TGTGCCAGCAGCGTAGCCCCTAGCCCAGATACGCAGTATTTT. Protein: CASSVAPSPDTQYF. The complete variable domain, with remaining parts taken from reference TRBV9 and TRBJ2-3, reads DSGVTQTPKHLITATGQRVTLRCSPRSGDLSVYWYQQSLDQGLQFLIQYYNGEERAKGNILERFSAQQFPDLHSELNLSSLELGDSALYFCASSVAPSPDTQYFGPGTRLTVL.

V gene TRBV7-2 combines with J gene TRBJ1-3; the D gene is possibly TRBD1 (6 bases). CDR1 and CDR2 from the germline V gene are SGHTA and FQGNSA. V lost 5 bases, J lost 0 bases, and 14 bases lay in between. CDR3 size: 16 residues. Here the CDR3 DNA reads TGTGCCAGCAGCGGAGGACAGTCTTTCTCTGGAAACACCATATATTTT. Amino acid sequence: CASSGGQSFSGNTIYF.

This clone was counted only a few times. V usage is TRBV6-5 and J usage is TRBJ1-2; perhaps TRBD1 as D (5 bases). The V gene's germline CDR1 is MNHEY and CDR2 SVGAGI. Trimming pared 6 bases from V and 6 bases from J, leaving 11 bases between. This CDR3 spans 12 amino acids. Written as DNA, the CDR3 is TGTGCCAGCAGCCTTACGGGGGATGGCTACACCTTC. Protein sequence: CASSLTGDGYTF.

As regards this clone: At one of its ends the junction is not consistent with the germline gene, which may arise from a read error. The CDR3 nucleotides read TGCGCCAGCAGCCAAGATCAGGGCGGGAGATTAGTCTTC. This codes for CASSQDQGGRLVF. The chain joins TRBV4-3 to TRBJ2-1; 7 nucleotides line up with TRBD2. The V gene's germline CDR1 is LGHNA and CDR2 YSLEER. The CDR3 is 13 amino acids.

This rearrangement joins TRBV19 to TRBJ1-5; TRBD1 agrees at 7 bases. The CDR3 length is 16 residues. Trimming took 0 bases from V and 6 from J; bases not matched to a gene: 8. Germline V CDR1 and CDR2: LNHDA, SQIVND (reference sequence). The CDR3 spells CASSIETGKIGQPQHF. The CDR3 region has the DNA TGTGCCAGTAGTATAGAGACAGGGAAGATAGGTCAGCCCCAGCATTTT.

V usage is TRBV10-3 and J usage is TRBJ2-7; 16 bases align to TRBD2. V lost 6 bases and J lost 4; bases outside the gene matches: 6. The CDR3 spans 16 residues. Germline CDR1 is ENHRY and CDR2 is SYGVKD. CDR3 region: CAISSGTSGRVYEQYF. As DNA, the CDR3 is TGTGCCATCAGCTCAGGGACTAGCGGGAGGGTTTACGAGCAGTACTTC.

The V call is TRBV12-5, the J call TRBJ2-7; 10 bases fit TRBD1. Germline CDR1 LGHNT, CDR2 FRNRAP. The junction had 4 bases not matched to a gene; V was cut back by 0 bases and J by 2 bases. There are 16 residues in the CDR3. As DNA, the CDR3 is TGTGCTAGTGGTTTGGTACTAGGACAGGGGGCCTACGAGCAGTACTTC. It codes for CASGLVLGQGAYEQYF.

This sequence joins TRBV30 and TRBJ2-3; tentatively, D is TRBD2 (6 bases). Germline V gene sequence: CDR1 GTSNPN, CDR2 SVGIG (reference sequence). The CDR3 loop spans 14 amino acids. V gave up 3 bases and J gave up 1 base, with 11 bases separating them. In DNA form, the CDR3 reads TGTGCCTGGAGCCGGGGGTACGGCACAGATACGCAGTATTTT. Translation gives CAWSRGYGTDTQYF.

CDR3 in amino acids: CASSEVGREQYF. CDR3 DNA: TGTGCCAGCAGTGAAGTTGGTCGGGAGCAGTACTTC. The chain joins TRBV25-1 to TRBJ2-7; D is ambiguous. Trimming removed 2 bases from V and 7 bases from J, with 9 bases in between. The germline gives CDR1 MGHDK, CDR2 SYGVNS. The length of the CDR3 is 12 residues.

The chain combines TRBV7-9 with TRBJ2-7, with 13 bases lining up with TRBD2. Losses at the gene ends were 3 bases for V and 3 bases for J; bases not matched to a gene: 5. CDR1 and CDR2 (germline): SEHNR, FQNEAQ (reference sequence). The CDR3 sequence is 16 residues long. The CDR3 loop is CASSFLGLAGNYEQYF. The CDR3 nucleotides read TGTGCCAGCAGCTTCCTGGGACTAGCGGGAAACTACGAGCAGTACTTC.

The chain joins TRBV30 to TRBJ2-7, with 9 positions matching TRBD2. The CDR3 extends over 14 amino acids. Germline assignment: CDR1 GTSNPN and CDR2 SVGIG (reference sequence). V was clipped by 5 bases and J by 3 bases; unmatched bases: 8. The CDR3 sequence is CAWENRLAVYEQYF. As DNA, the CDR3 is TGTGCCTGGGAGAACAGACTAGCGGTCTACGAGCAGTACTTC.

The chain employs TRBV7-8 and TRBJ2-7; D is ambiguous. V lost 4 bases to trimming and J lost 3 bases, with 4 bases between them. Germline CDR1 is SGHVS and CDR2 is FQNEAQ. The CDR3 is made up of 11 amino acids. The CDR3 region has the DNA TGTGCCAGCAGCTCTTACTACGAGCAGTACTTC. Its translation: CASSSYYEQYF.

The chain's CDR3 is CASSRNAGGRAYEQYF. The CDR3 nucleotides are TGTGCCAGCAGCCGGAACGCGGGCGGGAGGGCTTACGAGCAGTACTTC. The V call is TRBV3-1 (or the pseudogene TRBV3-2), the J call TRBJ2-7; 9 bases agree with TRBD2. CDR3 length: 16 residues. V dropped 4 bases and J dropped 4; count of bases not matched to a gene: 11. The germline V gene has CDR1 LGHDT and CDR2 YNNKEL (reference sequence).

This clone showed up just once. The chain joins TRBV6-5 to TRBJ2-1, with 10 nucleotides matching TRBD1. The CDR3 sequence is 15 residues long. Germline V lookup: CDR1 MNHEY, CDR2 SVGAGI. Trimming cost V 6 bases and J 8 bases; bases outside gene matches: 10. CDR3 coding DNA: TGTGCCAGCAGACGCCGGGACAGGGGCTCATATGAGCAGTTCTTC. Its translation is CASRRRDRGSYEQFF.

The V gene is TRBV4-1, the J gene TRBJ2-4; 8 bases fit TRBD2. Germline CDR1 and CDR2: MGHRA and YSYEKL. Losses at the gene ends were 0 bases for V and 1 base for J; bases not matched to a gene: 17. CDR3 length: 21 amino acids. Here the CDR3 reads CASSQDRAAGVAQGAKNIQYF. CDR3 in DNA: TGCGCCAGCAGCCAAGATCGGGCAGCGGGAGTCGCCCAGGGGGCCAAAAACATTCAGTACTTC.

This chain uses TRBV5-1 with TRBJ2-1, with 11 nucleotides matching TRBD2. The CDR3 runs 15 residues. Trimming cost V 5 bases and J 7 bases; bases outside gene matches: 8. The germline CDR1 and CDR2 sequences are SGHRS and YFSETQ. The CDR3 is CASRQTSGSLNEQFF. The DNA of the CDR3 is TGCGCCAGCAGACAAACTAGCGGGAGTTTAAATGAGCAGTTCTTC. Full variable domain (missing parts from reference TRBV5-1 and TRBJ2-1): KAGVTQTPRYLIKTRGQQVTLSCSPISGHRSVSWYQQTPGQGLQFLFEYFSETQRNKGNFPGRFSGRQFSNSRSEMNVSTLELGDSALYLCASRQTSGSLNEQFFGPGTRLTVL.

The chain joins TRBV19 to TRBJ1-1, with D possibly TRBD1 on 6 matching bases. V lost 4 bases to trimming and J lost 0 bases, with 9 bases between them. Germline loops: CDR1 LNHDA, CDR2 SQIVND (reference sequence). The CDR3 extends over 14 amino acids. The CDR3 DNA sequence: TGTGCCAGTAGTAAACAGGGCATGAACACTGAAGCTTTCTTT. It translates to CASSKQGMNTEAFF.

The chain is built from TRBV6-5 and TRBJ1-1, with TRBD1 matching over 7 bases. This CDR3 has 15 residues. V lost 4 bases, J lost 5 bases, and 10 bases stayed unmatched. Germline-derived CDR1 and CDR2 are MNHEY and SVGAGI. The DNA of the CDR3 is TGTGCCAGCAGTTTCCTTGACAGGGAGAGAACTGAAGCTTTCTTT. Its translation is CASSFLDRERTEAFF.

The chain couples TRBV5-4 to TRBJ1-3, with 8 nucleotides matching TRBD1. This CDR3 spans 15 amino acids. V shed 2 bases and J 6 bases; nucleotides not matched to a gene: 7. CDR1 and CDR2 (germline): SGHNT, YYREEE (reference sequence). Written as DNA, the CDR3 is TGTGCCAGCAGCTTCCAGGGGGCCAGTGAAAACACCATATATTTT. Translating gives CASSFQGASENTIYF.

J is TRBJ2-2 and V is TRBV7-2, with 10 nucleotides matching TRBD2. The germline V gene has CDR1 SGHTA and CDR2 FQGNSA. The CDR3 has 15 residues. Trimming at V came to 6 bases and at J to 2 bases, leaving 3 bases not matched to a gene. CDR3 loop: CASRRLAGNTGELFF. The CDR3 DNA is TGTGCCAGCAGGCGACTAGCGGGCAACACCGGGGAGCTGTTTTTT.

The chain carries TRBV27 and TRBJ2-7; 11 bases match TRBD1. The CDR3 spans 13 residues. V shed 8 bases, J shed 4 bases, and the junction held 4 bases outside the gene matches. The germline CDR1 and CDR2 sequences are MNHEY and SMNVEV (reference sequence). In DNA form, the CDR3 reads TGTGCCAGCGGACAGGGGGCGACATACGAGCAGTACTTC. Protein sequence: CASGQGATYEQYF.

The J gene is TRBJ1-6, the V gene TRBV30; 8 nucleotides agree with TRBD1. Germline assignment: CDR1 GTSNPN and CDR2 SVGIG (reference sequence). This CDR3 has 14 residues. With V trimmed by 3 bases and J by 6 bases, 4 bases remained unmatched. The CDR3 spells CAWRPTGVNSPLHF. Written as DNA, the CDR3 is TGTGCCTGGAGGCCGACAGGGGTTAATTCACCCCTCCACTTT.

The V and J genes are TRBV11-2 and TRBJ2-1; TRBD2 matches at 7 bases. V trimming: 4 bases; J trimming: 0 bases; junction bases outside the gene matches: 6. The CDR3 loop spans 16 amino acids. Germline assignment: CDR1 SGHAT and CDR2 FQNNGV. CDR3 region: CASSSLGGSSYNEQFF. The CDR3 DNA is TGTGCCAGCAGCTCCCTTGGCGGGAGCTCCTACAATGAGCAGTTCTTC.

The chain couples TRBV24-1 to TRBJ1-2; no clear D gene. With 3 bases removed from V and 5 bases from J, the gap between germline ends came to 12 bases. The CDR3 runs to 14 residues. Germline CDR1 reads KGHDR; CDR2 reads SFDVKD. The CDR3 region has the DNA TGTGCCACCAGTGATCACAACACCAAGTATGGCTACACCTTC. This sequence encodes CATSDHNTKYGYTF.